This TCR beta chain stems from a study of blood T cell repertoires in COVID-19. This clone was seen a few times. The CDR3 is 21 amino acids. The V segment lost 6 bases and the J segment 1 base; nucleotides outside the gene matches: 25. Germline CDR1 and CDR2: SNHLY and FYNNEI. Here immunoSEQ multiplex PCR was the method, and the copy in TCRdb shows in-frame clones only, minus some. The table includes about 50,000 clones, 75% to 85% detected once. This chain joins TRBV2 and TRBJ2-3, with 7 positions matching TRBD1. The receptor comes from a man in his forties with acute or convalescent COVID-19. The sequenced sample consisted of peripheral blood. CDR3 sequence (DNA): TGTGCCAGCAGGGGGACAGACTTGACTACGCGGCTCCTGATGGGCACAGATACGCAGTATTTT. This encodes CASRGTDLTTRLLMGTDTQYF.